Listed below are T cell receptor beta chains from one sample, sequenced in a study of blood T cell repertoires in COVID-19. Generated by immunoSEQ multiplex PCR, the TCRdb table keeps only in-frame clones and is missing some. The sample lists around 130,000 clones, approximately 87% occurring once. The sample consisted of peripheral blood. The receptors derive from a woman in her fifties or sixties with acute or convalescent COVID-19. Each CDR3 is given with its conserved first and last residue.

CDR3: CAWSEGAREQYF
V: TRBV30
J: TRBJ2-7

CDR3: CASSLGGDYGYTF
V: TRBV7-9
J: TRBJ1-2

CDR3: CASSYVGQGAETQYF
V: TRBV6-2/TRBV6-3
J: TRBJ2-5

CDR3: CASSWPARGDTEAFF
V: TRBV5-4
J: TRBJ1-1

CDR3: CASSLVRSSTNEKLFF
V: TRBV7-6
J: TRBJ1-4

CDR3: CASRDLPGTGGAIEAFF
V: TRBV2
J: TRBJ1-1

CDR3: CASRQGGGTEAFF
V: TRBV2
J: TRBJ1-1

CDR3: CASSPGGLTEAFF
V: TRBV11-2
J: TRBJ1-1

CDR3: CASSPQGLKTQYF
V: TRBV2
J: TRBJ2-5

CDR3: CASSVLTSLPDTQYF
V: TRBV2
J: TRBJ2-3

CDR3: CASSVVASGGVGEQFF
V: TRBV9
J: TRBJ2-1

CDR3: CASSPLQVPGTDTQYF
V: TRBV18
J: TRBJ2-3

CDR3: CASSPDPGHGYTF
V: TRBV18
J: TRBJ1-2

CDR3: CASSLEIGRRAFF
V: TRBV5-1
J: TRBJ1-1

CDR3: CASSQDSQGNIQYF
V: TRBV4-3
J: TRBJ2-4

CDR3: CASSSLGGLTDTQYF
V: TRBV5-1
J: TRBJ2-3

CDR3: CASSLGTAYGYTF
V: TRBV5-4
J: TRBJ1-2

CDR3: CASSTTGTSGRRYNEQFF
V: TRBV7-6
J: TRBJ2-1

CDR3: CASSYAGTDSPLHF
V: TRBV27
J: TRBJ1-6

CDR3: CASSSGQGVDGYTF
V: TRBV5-5
J: TRBJ1-2

CDR3: CASSPTGISYEQYF
V: TRBV11-2
J: TRBJ2-7

CDR3: CASSRLQDTEAFF
V: TRBV4-2
J: TRBJ1-1

CDR3: CASSLIRAGANVLTF
V: TRBV27
J: TRBJ2-6

CDR3: CASSPDGGALEQYF
V: TRBV5-4
J: TRBJ2-7

CDR3: CASRGQAGEAFF
V: TRBV10-1
J: TRBJ1-1

CDR3: CASSQDLVGGQTEAFF
V: TRBV4-3
J: TRBJ1-1